The 21 T cell receptor beta chains presented below share a single source sample, sequenced in a study of cytomegalovirus exposure and HLA in healthy donors. In the PCR, 60 Vbeta and 13 Jbeta primers were used. TCRdb's table, derived via immunoSEQ multiplex PCR, lists solely in-frame clones and lacks some. This sample has about 150,000 clones, with approximately 72% found just once. Sequenced: PBMCs. The origin of the receptors is a man between 35 and 55 years old in good health and CMV-seronegative.

The rearrangement joins TRBV4-1 to TRBJ2-1; 10 nucleotides align to TRBD2. Germline lookup yields CDR1 MGHRA and CDR2 YSYEKL. This CDR3 is built from 14 residues. The J segment lost 6 bases and the V segment lost 6 bases, leaving 5 bases of the junction unmatched. Here the CDR3 DNA reads TGCGCCAGCAGACGGACTAGCGGAGCCAATGAGCAGTTCTTC. It translates to CASRRTSGANEQFF.

This clone has more than one count but fewer than ten. The chain uses TRBV7-9 and TRBJ2-2; 8 bases are a match to TRBD1. The CDR3 contains 16 residues. V lost 2 bases and J lost 3; bases outside the gene matches: 5. Germline CDR1 is SEHNR and CDR2 is FQNEAQ (reference sequence). CDR3 nucleotide sequence: TGTGCCAGCAGCTTACCCCAGGGGGCCGACACCGGGGAGCTGTTTTTT. This codes for CASSLPQGADTGELFF.

The rearrangement joins TRBV28 to TRBJ1-5; D might be TRBD1 (6 bases). Germline lookup yields CDR1 MDHEN and CDR2 SYDVKM. This CDR3 is 15 amino acids long. With 3 bases removed from V and 2 bases from J, the gap between germline ends came to 11 bases. The DNA for the CDR3 is TGTGCCAGCAGTTTGGGCAGGGGTGGCAATCAGCCCCAGCATTTT. Translation: CASSLGRGGNQPQHF.

The genes are TRBV5-1 and TRBJ2-7; D might be TRBD2 (6 bases). The CDR3 runs 15 residues. Germline V gene lookup returns CDR1 SGHRS and CDR2 YFSETQ. The V and J ends lost 6 bases and 4 bases respectively, with 20 bases between them. This CDR3 reads CASTRSPEGLYEQYF. The CDR3 nucleotides are TGCGCCAGCACCCGGTCCCCGGAGGGCCTGTACGAGCAGTACTTC.

The chain uses TRBV5-1 and TRBJ1-2; TRBD1 agrees at 11 bases. The CDR3 consists of 14 residues. J was trimmed by 3 bases and V by 4 bases; bases with no gene match: 2. From germline, CDR1 is SGHRS and CDR2 YFSETQ. This CDR3 is CASSGGQGDYGYTF. As DNA, the CDR3 is TGCGCCAGCAGCGGGGGACAGGGGGACTATGGCTACACCTTC. Supplemented by reference TRBV5-1 and TRBJ1-2, the full variable domain reads KAGVTQTPRYLIKTRGQQVTLSCSPISGHRSVSWYQQTPGQGLQFLFEYFSETQRNKGNFPGRFSGRQFSNSRSEMNVSTLELGDSALYLCASSGGQGDYGYTFGSGTRLTVV.

The table lists this clone with a few counts. Here the CDR3 reads CASSVLLAGSYNEQFF. DNA of the CDR3: TGCGCCAGCAGCGTCCTATTAGCGGGGTCCTACAATGAGCAGTTCTTC. The V gene is TRBV5-1, the J gene TRBJ2-1; 8 positions match TRBD2. CDR1 and CDR2 from the germline V gene are SGHRS and YFSETQ. The ends lost 4 bases at V and 1 base at J; junction bases unmatched: 7. This CDR3 has 16 residues.

The gene calls are TRBV5-1 and TRBJ2-5; 8 bases align to TRBD1. Germline-derived CDR1 and CDR2 are SGHRS and YFSETQ. V lost 0 bases, J lost 5 bases, and 6 bases stayed unmatched. CDR3 length: 15 amino acids. CDR3 loop: CASSLVQGASETQYF. The CDR3 DNA is TGCGCCAGCAGCTTGGTTCAGGGGGCGTCGGAGACCCAGTACTTC.

This clone was counted between two and nine times. This chain joins TRBV7-2 and TRBJ1-1; D might be TRBD1 (6 bases). The CDR3 covers 13 residues. Trimming stripped 5 bases from V and 7 bases from J, with 14 bases between. Germline CDR1 reads SGHTA; CDR2 reads FQGNSA. DNA for the CDR3: TGTGCCAGCAGCCTACGGACAGCCATTGAAGCTTTCTTT. This codes for CASSLRTAIEAFF.

The gene calls are TRBV29-1 and TRBJ1-2; D unresolved. Between the trimmed V and J ends, which lost 7 bases and 2 bases, there was a span of 11 bases. CDR1 and CDR2 from the germline V gene are SQVTM and ANQGSEA. This CDR3 is 12 amino acids long. The CDR3 reads CSAVTPNYGYTF. CDR3 sequence (DNA): TGCAGCGCCGTGACACCGAACTATGGCTACACCTTC. The full variable domain, with the rest looked up from reference TRBV29-1 and TRBJ1-2, is SAVISQKPSRDICQRGTSLTIQCQVDSQVTMMFWYRQQPGQSLTLIATANQGSEATYESGFVIDKFPISRPNLTFSTLTVSNMSPEDSSIYLCSAVTPNYGYTFGSGTRLTVV.

This clone has just a few counts. The CDR3 sequence is CASSPEADPNYGYTF. Written as DNA, the CDR3 is TGTGCCAGCTCACCAGAGGCAGACCCTAACTATGGCTACACCTTC. This rearrangement joins TRBV18 to TRBJ1-2; D remains unclear. Deletions cut 2 bases from V and 0 bases from J, with 10 bases between. Germline values: CDR1 KGHSH, CDR2 LQKENI. The CDR3 spans 15 residues.

J is TRBJ2-7 and V is TRBV6-1; 9 nucleotides agree with TRBD2. Germline-derived CDR1 and CDR2 are MNHNS and SASEGT. There are 15 residues in the CDR3. J lost 3 bases, V lost 1 base, and 4 bases had no gene match. Written as DNA, the CDR3 is TGTGCCAGCAGTGAAGGGTCTAGCGGGGTCTACGAGCAGTACTTC. Its protein is CASSEGSSGVYEQYF.

The chain is built from TRBV4-1 and TRBJ2-7; D is perhaps TRBD2 (6 bases). The V and J ends lost 0 bases and 4 bases respectively, with 16 bases between them. Germline V gene data show CDR1 as MGHRA and CDR2 as YSYEKL. The CDR3 extends over 16 amino acids. The CDR3 is CASSQDWGGTGYEQYF. DNA for the CDR3: TGCGCCAGCAGCCAAGATTGGGGCGGGACGGGGTACGAGCAGTACTTC.

CDR3: CASSRLVGGNTEAFF. CDR3 in DNA: TGTGCCAGCAGCCGCCTGGTGGGGGGGAACACTGAAGCTTTCTTT. The genes are TRBV7-9 and TRBJ1-1; D possibly corresponds to TRBD1 (5 bases). Trimming removed 5 bases from V and 1 base from J, with 14 bases in between. The CDR3 extends over 15 amino acids. Germline lookup yields CDR1 SEHNR and CDR2 FQNEAQ (reference sequence). The full variable domain, completed using reference TRBV7-9 and TRBJ1-1, is DTGVSQNPRHKITKRGQNVTFRCDPISEHNRLYWYRQTLGQGPEFLTYFQNEAQLEKSRLLSDRFSAERPKGSFSTLEIQRTEQGDSAMYLCASSRLVGGNTEAFFGQGTRLTVV.

This clone was detected only once. CDR3 DNA: TGCGCCAGCAGTGGAAGGGGTGGCACCGGGGAGCTGTTTTTT. It codes for CASSGRGGTGELFF. The chain is built from TRBV10-1 and TRBJ2-2; D possibly corresponds to TRBD1 (5 bases). Trimming removed 4 bases at V and 4 bases at J, with 10 bases between. Germline V gene lookup returns CDR1 WNHNN and CDR2 SYGVQD (reference sequence). This CDR3 is built from 14 residues.

This clone turned up a few times. The rearrangement links TRBV10-3 to TRBJ1-4, with unresolved D. There are 13 residues in the CDR3. Germline V gene lookup returns CDR1 ENHRY and CDR2 SYGVKD. Between the trimmed V and J ends, which lost 8 bases and 4 bases, there was a span of 11 bases. As DNA, the CDR3 is TGTGCCATCGGAACAGTGAGTAATGAAAAACTGTTTTTT. Translating it yields CAIGTVSNEKLFF.

The chain recombines TRBV30 with TRBJ2-3; 7 bases map to TRBD2. The germline V gene has CDR1 GTSNPN and CDR2 SVGIG (reference sequence). The ends lost 5 bases at V and 4 bases at J; junction bases unmatched: 9. This CDR3 contains 14 residues. The CDR3 here is CAWLSGGSADTQYF. The CDR3 DNA sequence: TGTGCCTGGTTATCGGGAGGATCGGCAGATACGCAGTATTTT. Full variable domain (rest looked up from reference TRBV30 and TRBJ2-3): SQTIHQWPATLVQPVGSPLSLECTVEGTSNPNLYWYRQAAGRGLQLLFYSVGIGQISSEVPQNLSASRPQDRQFILSSKKLLLSDSGFYLCAWLSGGSADTQYFGPGTRLTVL.

The chain has TRBV28 and TRBJ1-5, with D uncertain. The CDR3 consists of 13 residues. The germline V gene encodes CDR1 MDHEN and CDR2 SYDVKM. The V and J ends lost 7 bases and 3 bases respectively, with 10 bases between them. Here the CDR3 DNA reads TGTGCCAGCAATTACGGGTACAATCAGCCCCAGCATTTT. It translates to CASNYGYNQPQHF.

This rearrangement joins TRBV5-4 to TRBJ2-7; TRBD2 might be the D (6 bases). V lost 4 bases to trimming and J lost 2 bases, with 13 bases between them. The CDR3 extends over 14 amino acids. The germline CDR1 and CDR2 sequences are SGHNT and YYREEE (reference sequence). The CDR3 sequence is CASSPDYYAYEQYF. CDR3 bases: TGTGCCAGCAGCCCGGACTATTACGCCTACGAGCAGTACTTC.

The sample holds a few counts of this clone. V is TRBV5-1 and J is TRBJ2-1; D call uncertain. Deletions cut 3 bases from V and 1 base from J, with 11 bases between. The CDR3 contains 15 residues. CDR1 is SGHRS and CDR2 is YFSETQ in the germline V gene. The CDR3 DNA follows: TGCGCCAGCAGCTCTTTTAGAAGTTCCTACAATGAGCAGTTCTTC. It translates to CASSSFRSSYNEQFF.

This clone has only one observation. J is TRBJ2-5 and V is TRBV29-1; 10 bases are shared with TRBD1. The J call is uncertain, as TRBJ2-7 better fits the DNA end. CDR3 length: 15 residues. CDR1 SQVTM and CDR2 ANQGSEA come from the germline V gene. Here the CDR3 reads CSVVPDRGRNYEQYF. The CDR3 nucleotides are TGCAGCGTTGTACCTGACAGGGGGCGCAACTACGAGCAGTACTTC.

V and J are TRBV6-6 and TRBJ1-2; the D gene is possibly TRBD1 (6 bases). V lost 7 bases and J lost 4, with 19 bases in between. The length of the CDR3 is 15 residues. The germline V gene encodes CDR1 MNHNY and CDR2 SVGAGI (reference sequence). The chain's CDR3 is CASMTGRSLVYGYTF. In DNA, the CDR3 is TGTGCCAGCATGACAGGCAGATCGCTCGTCTATGGCTACACCTTC.